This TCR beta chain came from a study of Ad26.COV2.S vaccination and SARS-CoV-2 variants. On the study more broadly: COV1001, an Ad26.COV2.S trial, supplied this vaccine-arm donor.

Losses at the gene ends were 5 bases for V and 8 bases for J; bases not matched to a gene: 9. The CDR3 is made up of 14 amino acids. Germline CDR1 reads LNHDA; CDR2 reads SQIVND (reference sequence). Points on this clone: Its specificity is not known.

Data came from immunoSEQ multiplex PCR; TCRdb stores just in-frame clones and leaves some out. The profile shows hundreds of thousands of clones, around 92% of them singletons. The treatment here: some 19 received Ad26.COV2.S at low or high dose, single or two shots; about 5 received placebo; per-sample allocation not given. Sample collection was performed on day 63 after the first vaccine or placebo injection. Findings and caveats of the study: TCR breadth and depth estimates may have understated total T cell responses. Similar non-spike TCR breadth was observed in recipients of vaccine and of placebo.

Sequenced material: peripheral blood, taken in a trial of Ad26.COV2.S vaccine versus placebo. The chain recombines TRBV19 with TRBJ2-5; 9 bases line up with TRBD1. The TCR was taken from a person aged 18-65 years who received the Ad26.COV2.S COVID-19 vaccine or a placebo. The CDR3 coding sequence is TGTGCCAGTAGTGCACAAGGGACAGGGATCACCCAGTACTTC. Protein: CASSAQGTGITQYF.